Sequencing of this T cell receptor (beta chain) was carried out in a study of blood T cell repertoires in COVID-19. In the study's own analysis: Amplification with reference gene primers provided the estimates of nucleated cell counts. Here immunoSEQ multiplex PCR was the method, and the copy in TCRdb shows in-frame clones only, minus some. Clonal size and the V and J genes are those of that table, whereas D and trimming came from the DNA. The sample has some 110,000 clones; 80% to 85% are singletons. Germline CDR1 and CDR2: MDHEN and SYDVKM. Trimming shortened V by 7 bases and J by 6 bases, and 14 bases separated the two germline ends. The CDR3 has 13 residues.

Sequenced material: peripheral blood. V is TRBV28 and J is TRBJ2-3; no clear D gene. The sequence came from a man between 65 and 80 years old with acute or convalescent COVID-19. The CDR3 spells CASKTYEEDTQYF. The CDR3 region has the DNA TGTGCCAGCAAAACTTACGAGGAGGATACGCAGTATTTT.